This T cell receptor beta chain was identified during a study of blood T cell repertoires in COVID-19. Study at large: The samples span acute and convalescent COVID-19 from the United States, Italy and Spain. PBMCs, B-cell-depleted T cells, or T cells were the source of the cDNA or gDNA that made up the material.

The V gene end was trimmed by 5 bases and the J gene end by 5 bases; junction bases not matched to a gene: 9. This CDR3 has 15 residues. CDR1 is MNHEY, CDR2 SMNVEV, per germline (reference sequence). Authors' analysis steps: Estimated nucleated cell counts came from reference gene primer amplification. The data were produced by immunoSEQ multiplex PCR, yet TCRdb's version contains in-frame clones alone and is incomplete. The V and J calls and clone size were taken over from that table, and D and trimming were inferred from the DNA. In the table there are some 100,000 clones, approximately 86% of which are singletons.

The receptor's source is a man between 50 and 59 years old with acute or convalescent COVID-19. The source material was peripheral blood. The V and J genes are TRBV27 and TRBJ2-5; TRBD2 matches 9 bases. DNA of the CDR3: TGTGCCAGCAGTCCTACCTTCGGACTAGCGGAGACCCAGTACTTC. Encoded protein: CASSPTFGLAETQYF.